This T cell receptor beta chain was identified during a study of blood T cell repertoires in COVID-19. Study overall: Sites in the United States, Italy and Spain provided acute and convalescent COVID-19 samples. From T cells, B-cell-depleted T cells, or PBMCs came the material, which was cDNA or gDNA.

As originally analysed: Estimated nucleated cell counts came from reference gene primer amplification. Using immunoSEQ multiplex PCR, the repertoire was profiled, and TCRdb retains in-frame clones only, with some absent. The V and J calls and the clone size are those of that table, but D and trimming were determined from the DNA. This sample has 45,000 to 55,000 clones, with 70% to 90% found just once. There are a few counts of this clone. The receptor was isolated from a man between 70 and 80 years old with active COVID-19. What was sequenced was peripheral blood.

The CDR3 here is CASILWRLAGGRGGIQYF. The CDR3 region has the DNA TGTGCCAGCATACTTTGGCGGCTAGCGGGAGGACGGGGAGGCATTCAGTACTTC. V and J are TRBV2 and TRBJ2-4, with TRBD2 matching over 11 bases. This CDR3 is 18 amino acids long. The ends lost 7 bases at V and 9 bases at J; junction bases unmatched: 20. The germline V gene encodes CDR1 SNHLY and CDR2 FYNNEI.